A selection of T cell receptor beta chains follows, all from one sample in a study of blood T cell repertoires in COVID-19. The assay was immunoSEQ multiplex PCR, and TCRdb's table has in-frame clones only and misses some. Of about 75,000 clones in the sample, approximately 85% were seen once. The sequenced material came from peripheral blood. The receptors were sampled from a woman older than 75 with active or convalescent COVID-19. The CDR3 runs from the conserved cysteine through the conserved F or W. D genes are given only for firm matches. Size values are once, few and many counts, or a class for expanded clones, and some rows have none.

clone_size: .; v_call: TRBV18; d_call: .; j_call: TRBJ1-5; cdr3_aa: CASSPSDSYGNQPQHF; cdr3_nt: TGTGCCAGCTCACCCTCGGACAGCTACGGCAATCAGCCCCAGCATTTT
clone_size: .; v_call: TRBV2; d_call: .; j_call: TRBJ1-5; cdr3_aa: CASSEGGAGNQPQHF; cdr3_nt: TGTGCCAGCAGTGAGGGGGGAGCGGGCAATCAGCCCCAGCATTTT
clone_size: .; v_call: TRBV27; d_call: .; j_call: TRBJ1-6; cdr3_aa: CASTMSYNSPLHF; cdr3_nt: TGTGCCAGCACTATGTCCTATAATTCACCCCTCCACTTT
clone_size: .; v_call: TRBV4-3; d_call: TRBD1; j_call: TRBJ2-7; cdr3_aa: CASSQDSRGRLYEQYF; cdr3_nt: TGCGCCAGCAGCCAAGACTCGAGGGGGCGCCTCTACGAGCAGTACTTC
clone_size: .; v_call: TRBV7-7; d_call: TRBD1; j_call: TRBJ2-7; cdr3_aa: CASSLRHRGPYEQYF; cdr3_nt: TGTGCTAGCAGCTTACGTCACAGGGGCCCCTACGAGCAGTACTTC
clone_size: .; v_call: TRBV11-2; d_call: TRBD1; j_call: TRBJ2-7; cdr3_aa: CASSSRSWTGGEQYF; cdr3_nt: TGTGCCAGCAGCTCACGCTCCTGGACAGGGGGGGAGCAGTACTTC
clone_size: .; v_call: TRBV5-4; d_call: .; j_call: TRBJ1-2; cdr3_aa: CASSLNREIANYGYTF; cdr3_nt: TGTGCCAGCAGCTTGAATCGAGAGATAGCTAACTATGGCTACACCTTC
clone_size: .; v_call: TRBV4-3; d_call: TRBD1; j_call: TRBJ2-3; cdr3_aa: CASSQGDRGFADTQYF; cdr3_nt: TGCGCCAGCAGCCAAGGGGACAGGGGATTTGCAGATACGCAGTATTTT
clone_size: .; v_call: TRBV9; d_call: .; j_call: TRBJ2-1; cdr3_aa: CASSENDYLRRNEQFF; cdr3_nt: TGTGCCAGCAGCGAAAACGACTACCTCCGGCGCAATGAGCAGTTCTTC
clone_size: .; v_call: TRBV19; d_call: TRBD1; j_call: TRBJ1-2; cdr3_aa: CASSPWDSSYGYTF; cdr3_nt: TGTGCCAGTAGTCCCTGGGACAGCTCCTATGGCTACACCTTC
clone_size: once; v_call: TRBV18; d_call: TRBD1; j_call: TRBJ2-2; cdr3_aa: CASSPVSAGGTGELFF; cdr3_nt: TGTGCCAGCTCACCCGTTTCAGCAGGGGGCACCGGGGAGCTGTTTTTT
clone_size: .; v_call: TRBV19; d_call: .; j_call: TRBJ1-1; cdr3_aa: CASSFGQGRMNTEAFF; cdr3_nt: TGTGCCAGTAGTTTCGGCCAGGGCAGGATGAACACTGAAGCTTTCTTT
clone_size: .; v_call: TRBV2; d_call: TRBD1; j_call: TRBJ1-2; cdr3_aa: CASEGQGVYGYTF; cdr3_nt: TGTGCCAGCGAAGGACAGGGGGTGTATGGCTACACCTTC
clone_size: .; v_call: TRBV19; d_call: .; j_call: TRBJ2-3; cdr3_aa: CASSTGGGKLRPYF; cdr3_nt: TGTGCCAGTAGTACTGGGGGGGGCAAATTAAGGCCGTATTTT
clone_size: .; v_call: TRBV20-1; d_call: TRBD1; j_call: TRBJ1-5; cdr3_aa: CSASNRGQPPQHF; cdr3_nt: TGCAGTGCTAGTAACAGGGGCCAGCCGCCCCAGCATTTT
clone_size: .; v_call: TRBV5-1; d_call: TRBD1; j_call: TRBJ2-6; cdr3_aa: CASSLLGGTGASGANVLTF; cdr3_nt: TGCGCCAGCAGCTTATTGGGTGGGACAGGGGCTTCTGGGGCCAACGTCCTGACTTTC
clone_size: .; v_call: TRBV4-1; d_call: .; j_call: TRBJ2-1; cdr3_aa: CASSQAGAYEQFF; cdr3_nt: TGCGCCAGCAGCCAAGCAGGGGCGTATGAGCAGTTCTTC
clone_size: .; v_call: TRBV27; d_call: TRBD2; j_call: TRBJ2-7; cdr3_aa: CASRRGLAGTYYEQYF; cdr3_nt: TGTGCCAGCAGGAGAGGACTAGCGGGAACCTACTACGAGCAGTACTTC
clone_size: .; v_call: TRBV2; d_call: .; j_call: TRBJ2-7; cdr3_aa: CASTKSRSSYEQYF; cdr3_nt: TGTGCCAGCACCAAGAGCCGAAGCTCCTACGAGCAGTACTTC
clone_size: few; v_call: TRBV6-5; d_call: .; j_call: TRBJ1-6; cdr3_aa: CASSFRGIRNSPLHF; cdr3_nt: TGTGCCAGCAGTTTCAGGGGAATCCGGAATTCACCCCTCCACTTT
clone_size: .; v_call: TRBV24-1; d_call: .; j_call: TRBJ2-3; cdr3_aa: CATSDPPAGTDTQYF; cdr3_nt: TGTGCCACCAGTGACCCCCCAGCAGGGACAGATACGCAGTATTTT
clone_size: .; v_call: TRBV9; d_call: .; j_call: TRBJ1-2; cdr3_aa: CASSVGGVGYGYTF; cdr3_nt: TGTGCCAGCAGCGTAGGGGGGGTAGGCTATGGCTACACCTTC
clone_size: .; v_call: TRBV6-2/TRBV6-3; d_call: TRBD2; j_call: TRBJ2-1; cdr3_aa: CASSKLAGDLLLYNEQFF; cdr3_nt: TGTGCCAGCAGCAAACTAGCGGGAGACCTCCTTTTATACAATGAGCAGTTCTTC
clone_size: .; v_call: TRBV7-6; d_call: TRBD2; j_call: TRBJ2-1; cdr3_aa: CASSLASGGAFSYNEQFF; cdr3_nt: TGTGCCAGCAGCTTAGCGAGCGGGGGGGCTTTTTCCTACAATGAGCAGTTCTTC
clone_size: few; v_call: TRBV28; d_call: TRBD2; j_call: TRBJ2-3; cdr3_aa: CASSFPPGLAGPSTDTQYF; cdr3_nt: TGTGCCAGCAGTTTCCCTCCGGGACTAGCGGGGCCTAGCACAGATACGCAGTATTTT
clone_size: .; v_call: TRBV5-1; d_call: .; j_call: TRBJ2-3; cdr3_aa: CASSLVVGGRFADTQYF; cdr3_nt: TGCGCCAGCAGCTTGGTAGTCGGGGGGCGCTTCGCAGATACGCAGTATTTT